Included here is one T cell receptor gamma chain sequence, with context. This clone has a handful of counts. Its antigen is currently not known. This probably arose from a read error, given a far larger clone one base away. The CDR3 goes from the cysteine to the phenylalanine over 10 residues. Just CDR3 DNA is preserved here, 30 bases in frame from base 1. CDR1 VTNTFY and CDR2 YDVSTARD were looked up in the germline V gene (reference sequence). The sample comes from a study of intestinal T cells in coeliac disease (dated by TCRdb to 2020 to 2021). About the study as a whole: Coeliac patients were much younger than controls, with mean ages of around 15 versus 51 years in the TRG cohort. The TCR-delta (TRD) cohort comprised duodenal biopsies from approximately 11 coeliac disease patients and approximately 11 non-coeliac controls. A second, larger TCR-gamma (TRG) cohort included duodenal biopsies from a few dozen coeliac disease patients and 20 to 25 non-coeliac controls. The study at large found these results: Repeated CDR3 amino acid sequences could not be distinguished from PCR duplicates in the analysis. Coeliac and control groups differed significantly in age, although an age-split analysis did not yield significant classification. TRG clustering correctly classified most of the 54 biopsies (roughly 94%), with a reported leave-one-out accuracy of about 87%. FFPE-derived DNA was found to be relatively degraded, and loss of a proportion of TCR sequences in each sample was likely caused by this degradation. All 20 or so biopsies in training were correctly classified by TRD kmer-based clustering, and a leave-one-out accuracy of roughly 91% was reported.

Libraries were built with multiplex PCR. TCRdb shows the sequencer as Ion Torrent PGM. TRG repertoires were amplified from approximately 0.2 ug of biopsy DNA using the LymphoTrack kit, whose primers carry Illumina adapters. TRG amplicons were purified with AMPure XP beads, quantified on a 2100 Bioanalyzer, and pooled equimolarly. Sequencing of TRG libraries was performed on an Ion PGM instrument. Per the original workflow: FastX discarded any read in which over 10% of nucleotides had a quality score below the third quartile for that patient. IMGT/HighV-QUEST was used to align reads in order to assign V, D and J genes, locate CDR3 regions and judge functionality. After the sequences were translated into amino acids, every sequence predicted to be non-functional was thrown out. CDR3s were split into kmers with and without positional annotation, PCA was performed on kmer frequencies, and samples were clustered using all 1023 combinations of PCs 1-10. Classification was validated by leave-one-out cross-validation, in which parameters were re-optimised on the remaining samples each time. Shannon diversity was calculated with the vegan R package from repeated random subsamples, each the size of the lowest read count. With CATT, TCRdb called clones again from the public reads; duplicate DNA rows were later joined. TCRdb, not the authors, supplied the V and J calls. Recorded for this sample are 250 to 300 gamma-chain clones; 40% to 65% of them occurred a single time. The ten largest clones take up under 75% of the sample.

For each case, genomic DNA was extracted from ten 5-um FFPE scrolls with the QIAamp DNA FFPE tissue kit. Classification of coeliac disease based on the TCR repertoire was tested using fully anonymised formalin-fixed paraffin-embedded duodenal biopsies that were surplus to diagnostic needs. Controls had no clinical or histological suspicion of coeliac disease and underwent upper endoscopy for reflux, dyspepsia or gastritis. The material sequenced was a duodenal biopsy. The chain is made from TRGV3 and TRGJ1 or TRGJ2. This TCR derives from a human donor who served as a control with a normal duodenal biopsy, not a healthy volunteer. The CDR3 region has the sequence CATPYYKKLF. In nucleotides, the sequence is TGTGCCACCCCTTATTACAAGAAACTCTTT.